This TCR beta chain was retrieved from a study of cytomegalovirus exposure and HLA in healthy donors. Study-level information: In terms of ancestry, the Caucasian-associated cluster contained around 79% of the approximately 380 genotyped donors. Study conclusions and caveats: Earlier results showed most TCR beta V segments being productive about 87% or about 30% of the time. A missense DCLRE1C variant was associated with V- and J-gene trimming of TCR beta chains in a later analysis, and an independent cohort replicated the association.

The table lists this clone with a few counts. The antigen is unknown. The PCR contained 60 Vbeta and 13 Jbeta primers. The protocol was immunoSEQ multiplex PCR, while the TCRdb copy is restricted to in-frame clones and leaves out a portion. The sample includes some 150,000 clones, nearly 85% of them seen just once. This cohort consisted of healthy bone marrow donors. The sequence derives from a male donor in good health and CMV-seronegative. Specimen: PBMCs.

In DNA, the CDR3 is TGTGCCAGCAGCCCCCGGACTAGCGGGAGGCGAGGGGTCTACAATGAGCAGTTCTTC. Translated, it gives CASSPRTSGRRGVYNEQFF. The chain uses TRBV7-9 and TRBJ2-1; 14 nucleotides agree with TRBD2. The trim removed 5 bases at V and 3 bases at J, leaving 12 bases unmatched. Germline assignment: CDR1 SEHNR and CDR2 FQNEAQ (reference sequence). This CDR3 is built from 19 residues.